Included here is one T cell receptor beta chain sequence, with context. This clone was seen a handful of times. The antigen it binds to is not known. Base-call qualities are not available, and no considerably larger clone is one nucleotide away. This record belongs to a study of beta chain features in type 1 diabetes (dated by TCRdb to 2017 to 2018). As for the study more broadly: Mean age, gender distribution, total cell number and subset yield did not differ between patients and healthy donors. Across all samples, 107,917,701 sorted cells were examined, and cell number per subset correlated strongly with RNA yield. In the study, recently diagnosed type 1 diabetes patients and matched healthy donors were compared on the TCRB repertoires of their sorted circulating CD4+ T cell subsets. Naive and central memory subsets were obtained from all 30 or so donors, but regulatory and stem cell-like memory subsets were isolated from only 8 patients and about eight healthy donors.

Beyond this particular receptor, the publication reports: Because cDNA rather than genomic DNA was sequenced, highly expressing activated cells could have been over-represented, although no difference in activation and CD3 levels was found between groups. Shorter templates might have been favored by PCR, but patient and control samples were amplified and corrected together, so both groups would have been affected equally by any skew. A moderate but significant shortening of TCRB CDR3 length was observed in type 1 diabetes patients in all four CD4+ subsets. Naive, central memory and regulatory TCRB repertoires appeared to be more similar among patients than among healthy donors. Fewer insertions and more nucleotide deletions at VDJ recombination sites were observed in patients with type 1 diabetes, implying thymic rearrangement abnormalities. Only small numbers of individuals were included in the HLA sub-analyses, which left unresolved whether HLA type had any influence on TCRB rearrangement.

The entire isolated RNA was reverse transcribed using the High Capacity cDNA Reverse Transcription Kit, and thus expressed TCRB transcripts were sequenced. Naive, central memory and regulatory T cell samples underwent deep immunoSEQ sequencing, averaging around 4 million total reads per sample. After sorted cells were lysed in RLT buffer, RNA was extracted with DNase-treated RNeasy Micro or Mini kits, with the choice depending on cell number. Each cell subset was processed separately to prevent cross-contamination, with patient and healthy donor samples processed together. The immunoSEQ multiplex PCR was used to amplify TCRB sequences from cDNA, yielding 87-bp fragments that span the CDR3 region. The amplicons were sequenced using the Illumina HiSeq platform. Per the source publication's procedure: PCR bias was corrected computationally using synthetic template baselines, and reads within Hamming distance 2 were collapsed, with unmergeable singletons discarded. Reads were aligned to IMGT to assign V, D and J genes, CDR3 length, and insertions or deletions at six rearrangement sites. Clonotype counts were normalized to sorted cell number within each subset before computing true diversity and Gini coefficients with the tcR R package. Repertoire sharing was quantified using the overlap coefficient calculated on TCRB nucleotide sequences. As a proxy for the pre-selection repertoire, out-of-frame TCRB sequences from naive cells were analyzed. The clones in this table, taken by TCRdb from immuneACCESS, are in-frame only. Not every clone is retained; where verified, under half of the shortfall comes from an unresolved V gene, and the cause of the rest is unknown. D and trimming come from the DNA, and the V and J calls and clone size come from that table. Across this sample there are hundreds of thousands of clones, with around 12% seen only once. The ten top clones hold around 0.0099% of the sample.

A single peripheral blood draw of about 116 mL on average was collected from each donor into heparinised tubes. A BD FACSAria II and a panel including CD45RO, CCR7, CD25, CD127, CD95 and CD27 were used to sort naive, central memory, regulatory and stem cell-like memory CD4+ T cells. All sorted populations exceeded 95% purity. PBMCs were separated immediately by Lymphoprep density gradient centrifugation and were stained directly, without being cultured. Samples were stained and sorted in pairs, with one healthy donor and one patient per experiment, so that batch effects were minimized. The CDR3 sequence holds 13 residues, the cysteine and phenylalanine included. CDR3 DNA is the only sequence kept; it has 39 bases, read in frame from the first base. V has 6 bases trimmed and J has 7 bases trimmed; junction bases matching no gene number 4. CDR1 and CDR2 were assigned from the germline V gene as KGHSH and LQKENI.

The rearrangement combines TRBV18 with TRBJ1-5, with 9 middle bases fitting TRBD1. The sequencing input was naive CD4+ T cells from blood. Explained via the paper, the cell subset or site label denotes: true naive CD4+ T cells. The TCR originated in a young woman with type 1 diabetes. CDR3 protein: CASSRQGGQPQHF. The DNA sequence reads TGTGCCAGCTCGAGACAGGGGGGGCAGCCCCAGCATTTT.